This TCR beta chain was sequenced during a study of blood T cell repertoires in COVID-19. On the study more broadly: Material from acute and convalescent COVID-19 was sourced from the United States, Italy and Spain. From T cells, B-cell-depleted T cells, or PBMCs came the material, which was cDNA or gDNA.

CDR1 is SGDLS, CDR2 YYNGEE, per germline. V was trimmed by 4 bases and J by 3 bases, leaving 13 bases between them. The CDR3 has 15 residues. Methods used by the authors: Amplification from reference gene primers served as the basis for estimated nucleated cell counts. Profiling relied on immunoSEQ multiplex PCR, and the TCRdb table lists in-frame clones only, not all of them. The V and J calls and clone size were taken over from that table, and D and trimming were inferred from the DNA. The sample carries some 300,000 clones, about 90% recorded once. Seattle-derived patients entered the study during active infection and were followed longitudinally.

The source material was peripheral blood. The TCR originated in a woman between 45 and 65 years old with COVID-19, enrolled during active disease. The gene calls are TRBV9 and TRBJ2-2; maybe TRBD2 (6 bases). CDR3 DNA sequence: TGTGCCAGCAGCCCCGGGGGAGGTTACACCGGGGAGCTGTTTTTT. It encodes CASSPGGGYTGELFF.